The present T cell receptor beta chain was sequenced within a study of glioma-infiltrating T cells after dendritic cell vaccination. Method: immunoSEQ multiplex PCR; TCRdb's copy keeps in-frame clones and lacks some. The sample has over 90,000 clones, around 81% seen once. The sequence derives from a human donor with glioblastoma. The sample consisted of blood, taken before dendritic cell vaccination.

The CDR3 nucleotides read TGTGCCAGCAGTGAAGAAGCAGGGGAGAACACTGAAGCTTTCTTT. It translates to CASSEEAGENTEAFF. V is TRBV6-1 and J is TRBJ1-1; the D gene is possibly TRBD1 (6 bases). Germline-derived CDR1 and CDR2 are MNHNS and SASEGT. V lost 1 base, J lost 1 base, and 10 bases lay in between. The CDR3 has 15 amino acids.